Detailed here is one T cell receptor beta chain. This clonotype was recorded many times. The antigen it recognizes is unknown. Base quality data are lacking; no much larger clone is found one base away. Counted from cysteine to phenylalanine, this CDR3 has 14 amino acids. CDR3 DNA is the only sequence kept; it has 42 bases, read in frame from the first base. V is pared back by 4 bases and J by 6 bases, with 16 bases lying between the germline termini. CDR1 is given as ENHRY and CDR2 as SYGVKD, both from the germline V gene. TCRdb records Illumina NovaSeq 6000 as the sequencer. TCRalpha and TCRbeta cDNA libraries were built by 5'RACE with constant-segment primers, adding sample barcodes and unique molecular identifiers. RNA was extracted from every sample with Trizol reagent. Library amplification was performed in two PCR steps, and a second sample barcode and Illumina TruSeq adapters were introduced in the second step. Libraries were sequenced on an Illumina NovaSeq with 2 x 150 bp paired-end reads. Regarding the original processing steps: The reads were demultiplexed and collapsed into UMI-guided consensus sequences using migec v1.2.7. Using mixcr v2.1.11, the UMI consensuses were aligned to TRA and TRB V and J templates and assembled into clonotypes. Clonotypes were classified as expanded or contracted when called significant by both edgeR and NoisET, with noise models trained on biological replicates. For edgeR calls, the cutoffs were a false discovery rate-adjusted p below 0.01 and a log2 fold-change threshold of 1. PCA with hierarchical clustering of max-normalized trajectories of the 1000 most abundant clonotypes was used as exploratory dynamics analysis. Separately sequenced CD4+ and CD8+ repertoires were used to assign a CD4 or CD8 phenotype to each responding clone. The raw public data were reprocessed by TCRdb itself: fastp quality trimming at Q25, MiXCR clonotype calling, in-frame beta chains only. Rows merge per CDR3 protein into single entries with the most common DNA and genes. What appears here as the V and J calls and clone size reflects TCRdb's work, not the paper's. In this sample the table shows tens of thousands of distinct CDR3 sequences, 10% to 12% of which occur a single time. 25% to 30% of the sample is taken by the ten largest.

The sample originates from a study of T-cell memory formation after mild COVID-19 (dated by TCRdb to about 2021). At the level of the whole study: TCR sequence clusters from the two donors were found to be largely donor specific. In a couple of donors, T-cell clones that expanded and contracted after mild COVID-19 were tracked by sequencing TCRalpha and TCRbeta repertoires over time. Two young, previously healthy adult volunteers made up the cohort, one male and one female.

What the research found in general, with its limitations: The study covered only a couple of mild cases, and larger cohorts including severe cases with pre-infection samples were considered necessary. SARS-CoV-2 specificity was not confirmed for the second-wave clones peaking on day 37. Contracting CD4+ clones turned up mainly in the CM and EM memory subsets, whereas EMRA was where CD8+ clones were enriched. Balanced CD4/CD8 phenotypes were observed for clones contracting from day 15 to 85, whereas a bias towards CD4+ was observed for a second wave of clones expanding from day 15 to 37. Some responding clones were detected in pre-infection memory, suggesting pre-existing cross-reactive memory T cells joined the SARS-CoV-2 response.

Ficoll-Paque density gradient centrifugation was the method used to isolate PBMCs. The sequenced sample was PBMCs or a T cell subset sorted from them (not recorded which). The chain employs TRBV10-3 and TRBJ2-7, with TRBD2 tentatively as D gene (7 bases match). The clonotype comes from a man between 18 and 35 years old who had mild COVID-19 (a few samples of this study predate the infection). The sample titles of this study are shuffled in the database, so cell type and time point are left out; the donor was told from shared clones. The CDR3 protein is CAISVRYREGEQYF. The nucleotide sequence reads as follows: TGTGCCATCAGTGTCCGGTACAGGGAGGGCGAGCAGTACTTC.